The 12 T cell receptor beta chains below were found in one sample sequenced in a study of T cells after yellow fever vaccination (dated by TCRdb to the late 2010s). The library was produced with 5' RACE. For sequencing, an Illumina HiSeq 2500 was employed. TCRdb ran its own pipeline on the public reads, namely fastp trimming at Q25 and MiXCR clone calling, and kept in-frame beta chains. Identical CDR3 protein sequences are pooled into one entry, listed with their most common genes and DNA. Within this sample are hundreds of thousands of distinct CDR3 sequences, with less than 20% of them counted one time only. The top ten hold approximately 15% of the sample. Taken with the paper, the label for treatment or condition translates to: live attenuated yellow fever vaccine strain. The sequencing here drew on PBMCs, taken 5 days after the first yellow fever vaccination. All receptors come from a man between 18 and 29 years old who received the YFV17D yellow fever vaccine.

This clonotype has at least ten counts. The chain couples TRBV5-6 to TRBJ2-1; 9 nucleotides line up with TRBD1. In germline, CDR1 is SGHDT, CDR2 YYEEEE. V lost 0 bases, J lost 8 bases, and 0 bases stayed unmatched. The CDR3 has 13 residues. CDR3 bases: TGTGCCAGCAGCTTGGACAGGGGGCATGAGCAGTTCTTC. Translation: CASSLDRGHEQFF.

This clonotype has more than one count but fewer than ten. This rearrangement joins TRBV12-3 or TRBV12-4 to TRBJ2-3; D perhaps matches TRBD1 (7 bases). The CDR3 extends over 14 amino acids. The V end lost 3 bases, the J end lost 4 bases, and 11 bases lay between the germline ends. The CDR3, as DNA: TGTGCCAGCAGTTTTCAGGGGGGCGCAGATACGCAGTATTTT. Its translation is CASSFQGGADTQYF.

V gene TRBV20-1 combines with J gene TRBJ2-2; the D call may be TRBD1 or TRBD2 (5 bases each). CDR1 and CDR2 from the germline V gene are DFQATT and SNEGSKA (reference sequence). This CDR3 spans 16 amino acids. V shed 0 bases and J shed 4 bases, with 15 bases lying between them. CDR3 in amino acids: CSARDLGDPGTGELFF. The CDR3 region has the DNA TGCAGTGCTAGAGATTTGGGGGACCCCGGCACCGGGGAGCTGTTTTTT.

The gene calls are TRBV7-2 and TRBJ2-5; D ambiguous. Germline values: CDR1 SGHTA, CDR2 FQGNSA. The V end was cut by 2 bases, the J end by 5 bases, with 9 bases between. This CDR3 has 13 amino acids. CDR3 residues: CASSLQEGETQYF. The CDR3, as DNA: TGTGCCAGCAGCTTACAAGAAGGGGAGACCCAGTACTTC.

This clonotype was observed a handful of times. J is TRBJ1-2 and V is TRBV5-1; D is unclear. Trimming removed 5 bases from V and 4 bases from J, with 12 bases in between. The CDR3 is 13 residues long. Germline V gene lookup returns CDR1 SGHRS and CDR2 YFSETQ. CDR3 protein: CASRGLELYGYTF. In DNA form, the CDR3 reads TGCGCCAGCAGGGGGTTGGAACTCTATGGCTACACCTTC.

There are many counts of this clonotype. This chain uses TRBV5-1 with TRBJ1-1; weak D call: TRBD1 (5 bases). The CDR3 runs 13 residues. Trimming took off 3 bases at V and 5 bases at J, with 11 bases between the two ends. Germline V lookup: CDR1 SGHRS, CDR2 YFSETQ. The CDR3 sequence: CASSWGWGTEAFF. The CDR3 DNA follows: TGCGCCAGCAGCTGGGGCTGGGGGACTGAAGCTTTCTTT.

The DNA for the CDR3 is TGTGCCAGCAGCGAGAGAATGGGGGGTTTTAACGAGCAGTACTTC. It specifies CASSERMGGFNEQYF. V is TRBV9 and J is TRBJ2-7; possibly TRBD2 for D (6 bases). Deletions cut 3 bases from V and 5 bases from J, with 18 bases between. The CDR3 consists of 15 residues. Germline CDR1 and CDR2: SGDLS and YYNGEE.

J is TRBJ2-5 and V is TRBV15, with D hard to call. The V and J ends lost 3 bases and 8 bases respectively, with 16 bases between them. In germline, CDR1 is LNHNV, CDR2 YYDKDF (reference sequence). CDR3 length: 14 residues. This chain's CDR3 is CATSRALGPGTQYF. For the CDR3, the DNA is TGTGCCACCAGCAGGGCGCTCGGCCCTGGAACCCAGTACTTC. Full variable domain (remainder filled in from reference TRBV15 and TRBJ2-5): DAMVIQNPRYQVTQFGKPVTLSCSQTLNHNVMYWYQQKSSQAPKLLFHYYDKDFNNEADTPDNFQSRRPNTSFCFLDIRSPGLGDTAMYLCATSRALGPGTQYFGPGTRLLVL.

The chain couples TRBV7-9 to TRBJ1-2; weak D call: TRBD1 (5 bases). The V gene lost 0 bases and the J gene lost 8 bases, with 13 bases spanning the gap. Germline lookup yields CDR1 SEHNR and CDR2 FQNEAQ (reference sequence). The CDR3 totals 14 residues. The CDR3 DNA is TGTGCCAGCAGCTTAGCGGTTACGGGGCGAGGCTACACCTTC. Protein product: CASSLAVTGRGYTF.

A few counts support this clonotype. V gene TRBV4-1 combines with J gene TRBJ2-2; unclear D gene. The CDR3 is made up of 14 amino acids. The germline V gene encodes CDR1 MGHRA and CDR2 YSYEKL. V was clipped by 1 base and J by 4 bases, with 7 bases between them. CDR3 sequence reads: CASSQVPFTGELFF. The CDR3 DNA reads TGCGCCAGCAGCCAAGTCCCATTCACCGGGGAGCTGTTTTTT.

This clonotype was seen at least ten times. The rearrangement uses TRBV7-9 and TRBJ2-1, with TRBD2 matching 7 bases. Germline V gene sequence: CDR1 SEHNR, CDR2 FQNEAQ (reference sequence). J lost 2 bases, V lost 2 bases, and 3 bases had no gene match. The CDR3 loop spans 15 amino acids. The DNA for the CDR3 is TGTGCCAGCAGCTTATTCGCGGGGGCCTACAATGAGCAGTTCTTC. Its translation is CASSLFAGAYNEQFF. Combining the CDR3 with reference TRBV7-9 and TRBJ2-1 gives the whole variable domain DTGVSQNPRHKITKRGQNVTFRCDPISEHNRLYWYRQTLGQGPEFLTYFQNEAQLEKSRLLSDRFSAERPKGSFSTLEIQRTEQGDSAMYLCASSLFAGAYNEQFFGPGTRLTVL.

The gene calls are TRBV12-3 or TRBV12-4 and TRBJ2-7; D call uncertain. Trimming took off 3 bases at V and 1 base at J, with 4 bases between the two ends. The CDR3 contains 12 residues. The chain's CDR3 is CASSFHSYEQYF. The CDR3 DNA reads TGTGCCAGCAGTTTTCATTCCTACGAGCAGTACTTC.